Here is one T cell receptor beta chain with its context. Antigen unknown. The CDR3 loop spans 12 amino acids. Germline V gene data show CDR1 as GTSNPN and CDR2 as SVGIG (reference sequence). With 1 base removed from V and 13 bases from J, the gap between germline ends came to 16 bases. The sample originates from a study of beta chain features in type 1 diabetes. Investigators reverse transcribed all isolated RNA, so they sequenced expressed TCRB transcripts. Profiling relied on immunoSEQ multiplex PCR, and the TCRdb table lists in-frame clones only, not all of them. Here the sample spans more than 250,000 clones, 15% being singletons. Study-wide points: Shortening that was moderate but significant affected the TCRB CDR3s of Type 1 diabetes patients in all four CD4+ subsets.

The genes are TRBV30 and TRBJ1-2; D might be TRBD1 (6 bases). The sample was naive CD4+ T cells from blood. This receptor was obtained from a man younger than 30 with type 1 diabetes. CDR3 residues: CAWSAGTSRTTF. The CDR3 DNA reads TGTGCCTGGAGTGCTGGGACATCCCGTACCACCTTC.